One and the same sample provided the 27 T cell receptor beta chains below, sequenced in a study of T cell repertoires in cytomegalovirus infection. Using its own MiXCR run on the reads, TCRdb lists one record per CDR3 protein. The sample carries approximately 750,000 distinct CDR3 sequences, roughly 36% recorded once. Sequencing used PBMCs. Receptor source: a human donor in good health (CMV status not recorded). Some clones in this sample may be carry-over from other donors' samples.

In DNA, the CDR3 is TGTGCCAGCAGCTTAAGAGTGGAGTACGAGCAGTACTTC. Translating gives CASSLRVEYEQYF. The chain is built from TRBV7-9 and TRBJ2-7; D ambiguous. This CDR3 region has 13 residues. V lost 2 bases and J 4 bases, leaving 9 bases between the germline ends. The germline gives CDR1 SEHNR, CDR2 FQNEAQ (reference sequence).

This clonotype was picked up a small number of times. The chain has TRBV19 and TRBJ1-3; D gene unclear. The germline V gene encodes CDR1 LNHDA and CDR2 SQIVND (reference sequence). V dropped 6 bases and J dropped 3 bases, with 15 bases sitting between them. This CDR3 has 15 amino acids. CDR3 protein: CASSRALGGGNTIYF. The CDR3 nucleotides read TGTGCCAGTAGCCGGGCCCTCGGAGGTGGAAACACCATATATTTT.

In the case of this clonotype: No conserved phenylalanine or tryptophan is present at the end of the CDR3, so a read error is the likely explanation. This sequence joins TRBV7-8 and TRBJ1-5; 7 positions match TRBD1. The V gene end was trimmed by 2 bases and the J gene end by 4 bases; junction bases not matched to a gene: 14. CDR1 and CDR2 from the germline V gene are SGHVS and FQNEAQ. The CDR3 covers 18 residues. The CDR3 bases are TGTGCCAGCAGCTTATACTCTAGACAGGGAGTTGGAAATCAGCCCCAGCATTCT. Protein product: CASSLYSRQGVGNQPQHS.

This rearrangement joins TRBV19 to TRBJ1-1; D might be TRBD1 (6 bases). Between the trimmed V and J ends, which lost 4 bases and 4 bases, there was a span of 16 bases. The CDR3 runs to 15 residues. Germline V gives CDR1 LNHDA, CDR2 SQIVND (reference sequence). CDR3 region: CASSTPTGGSTEAFF. DNA of the CDR3: TGTGCCAGTAGTACTCCGACAGGAGGTAGCACTGAAGCTTTCTTT.

This clonotype was recorded a few times. The chain joins TRBV4-1 to TRBJ1-2, with D uncertain. Germline values: CDR1 MGHRA, CDR2 YSYEKL. V shed 1 base and J shed 6 bases, with 18 bases lying between them. The CDR3 is 16 residues long. The CDR3 DNA reads TGCGCCAGCAGCCAAGGGCCCGTTTGGTCTTCTCATGGCTACACCTTC. Its protein product is CASSQGPVWSSHGYTF.

Only a few counts were recorded for this clonotype. V is TRBV6-2 or TRBV6-3 and J is TRBJ2-7, with 9 bases lining up with TRBD1. The CDR3 runs 13 residues. CDR1 and CDR2 from the germline V gene are MNHEY and SVGEGT. DNA of the CDR3: TGTGCAACCGCACAGGGGGCCCTCTACGAGCAGTACTTC. It encodes CATAQGALYEQYF.

The chain uses TRBV19 and TRBJ1-1; D is uncertain. The CDR3 is made up of 11 amino acids. Germline CDR1 reads LNHDA; CDR2 reads SQIVND (reference sequence). With 9 bases removed from V and 6 bases from J, the gap between germline ends came to 11 bases. The CDR3 DNA sequence: TGTGCCAGCGGACGAATCGCTGAAGCTTTCTTT. Translation: CASGRIAEAFF.

In this sample, this clonotype turned up a few times. The chain has TRBV20-1 and TRBJ2-1, with D perhaps matching TRBD2 (7 bases). V was clipped by 0 bases and J by 7 bases, with 16 bases between them. This CDR3 has 15 amino acids. CDR1 is DFQATT and CDR2 is SNEGSKA in the germline V gene (reference sequence). This chain's CDR3 is CSARDPAGAGNEQFF. CDR3 DNA: TGCAGTGCTAGAGATCCGGCGGGGGCCGGAAATGAGCAGTTCTTC.

This clonotype was observed at least ten times. This chain joins TRBV6-1 and TRBJ1-5, with D uncertain. This CDR3 has 17 amino acids. V was shortened by 0 bases and J by 0 bases, with 12 bases between the two germline ends. Germline values: CDR1 MNHNS, CDR2 SASEGT. Written as DNA, the CDR3 is TGTGCCAGCAGTGAAGCTTATCAGTACGATAGCAATCAGCCCCAGCATTTT. Amino acid sequence: CASSEAYQYDSNQPQHF.

This clonotype was observed a few times. The chain couples TRBV7-8 to TRBJ1-3, with TRBD1 matching 9 bases. The J segment lost 3 bases and the V segment lost 8 bases, leaving 11 bases of the junction unmatched. CDR3 size: 16 residues. Germline V gene data show CDR1 as SGHVS and CDR2 as FQNEAQ. The CDR3 spells CASLKGTGGGGNTIYF. The CDR3 coding sequence is TGTGCCAGCCTCAAGGGCACAGGGGGCGGTGGAAACACCATATATTTT.

The CDR3 DNA is TGTGCCAGCAGTTTATTTCCGGCCACCTCCTACGAGCAGTACTTC. Its protein product is CASSLFPATSYEQYF. The V gene is TRBV28, the J gene TRBJ2-7; D remains unclear. V was pared by 1 base and J by 0 bases, with 10 bases between. CDR3 length: 15 residues. CDR1 is MDHEN and CDR2 is SYDVKM in the germline V gene.

The J gene is TRBJ1-2, the V gene TRBV7-9, with D hard to call. This CDR3 spans 15 amino acids. Germline V gene data show CDR1 as SEHNR and CDR2 as FQNEAQ (reference sequence). Trimming stripped 2 bases from V and 6 bases from J, with 16 bases between. In DNA form, the CDR3 reads TGTGCCAGCAGCTTACCACCCTTGAGACGGCATGGCTACACCTTC. Translation: CASSLPPLRRHGYTF.

A few counts support this clonotype. J is TRBJ2-1 and V is TRBV19; D unresolved. The CDR3 is made up of 15 amino acids. Per the germline V gene, CDR1 is LNHDA and CDR2 is SQIVND (reference sequence). The V end lost 3 bases, the J end lost 10 bases, and 19 bases lay between the germline ends. The CDR3 is CASSIGFAETLEQFF. DNA for the CDR3: TGTGCCAGTAGTATCGGGTTCGCGGAAACCCTCGAGCAGTTCTTC.

The sample holds many counts of this clonotype. This chain joins TRBV7-8 and TRBJ1-5; D is unclear. Germline CDR1 reads SGHVS; CDR2 reads FQNEAQ. The CDR3 covers 13 residues. V lost 1 base to trimming and J lost 10 bases, with 11 bases between them. The CDR3 spells CASSLDRVRPQHF. The CDR3 bases are TGTGCCAGCAGCTTAGATCGAGTCCGACCCCAGCATTTT.

This clonotype was detected a few times. The gene calls are TRBV28 and TRBJ1-2, with 8 bases identical to TRBD1. Germline CDR1 is MDHEN and CDR2 is SYDVKM. Germline trimming cut 6 bases from V and 4 bases from J; bases unmatched to any gene: 10. This CDR3 has 15 residues. CDR3 bases: TGTGCCAGCAGGACAGGGGACCAGGCCCCCTATGGCTACACCTTC. Protein sequence: CASRTGDQAPYGYTF.

The rearrangement links TRBV29-1 to TRBJ2-5; the D is unclear. The CDR3 consists of 16 residues. V shed 1 base and J shed 0 bases, with 15 bases lying between them. Germline loops: CDR1 SQVTM, CDR2 ANQGSEA. CDR3 coding DNA: TGCAGCGTTGAAGTTGGTAGCCCTAAGTACCAAGAGACCCAGTACTTC. Translating gives CSVEVGSPKYQETQYF.

The table lists this clonotype with a few counts. The chain uses TRBV3-1 and TRBJ2-1, with 8 bases that match TRBD2. The CDR3 has 15 residues. Germline-derived CDR1 and CDR2 are LGHDT and YNNKEL (reference sequence). Unmatched junction bases numbered 9, after V lost 3 bases and J lost 8 bases. The CDR3 region is CASSHGGGRGDEQFF. CDR3 in DNA: TGTGCCAGCAGCCATGGGGGGGGGCGGGGGGATGAGCAGTTCTTC.

The chain recombines TRBV10-3 with TRBJ1-1, with a possible D match to TRBD1 (5 bases). There are 12 residues in the CDR3. V was trimmed by 5 bases and J by 5 bases, leaving 9 bases between them. Germline assignment: CDR1 ENHRY and CDR2 SYGVKD. CDR3 coding DNA: TGTGCCATCAGTTCATGGGGGACTGAAGCTTTCTTT. Protein product: CAISSWGTEAFF.

This clonotype was seen only a few times. The genes are TRBV28 and TRBJ1-2, with 7 bases aligning to TRBD1. The CDR3 sequence is 19 residues long. Trimming removed 1 base from V and 0 bases from J; junction bases left unmatched: 14. Germline V gene data show CDR1 as MDHEN and CDR2 as SYDVKM. The CDR3 loop reads CASSLSLQGRGGSNYGYTF. The CDR3 DNA sequence: TGTGCCAGCAGTTTATCGCTACAGGGCAGGGGGGGATCTAACTATGGCTACACCTTC.

V gene TRBV12-3 or TRBV12-4 combines with J gene TRBJ2-7, with unresolved D. The CDR3 loop spans 14 amino acids. Deletions cut 1 base from V and 3 bases from J, with 10 bases between. This CDR3 reads CASSLEGTDYEQYF. CDR3 DNA sequence: TGTGCCAGCAGTTTAGAAGGCACGGACTACGAGCAGTACTTC.

The CDR3 spells CASSVRGQPTNTEAFF. In DNA form, the CDR3 reads TGTGCCAGCAGTGTCAGGGGACAGCCGACGAACACTGAAGCTTTCTTT. The genes are TRBV2 and TRBJ1-1, with 7 bases identical to TRBD1. V lost 4 bases and J lost 1; bases outside the gene matches: 9. The CDR3 extends over 16 amino acids. Per germline, CDR1 SNHLY and CDR2 FYNNEI.

This chain uses TRBV20-1 with TRBJ2-6, with 11 bases matching TRBD1. CDR3 length equals 18 residues. The germline V gene encodes CDR1 DFQATT and CDR2 SNEGSKA (reference sequence). The trim removed 3 bases at V and 2 bases at J, leaving 9 bases unmatched. The CDR3 region is CSARDTWDRGAGANVLTF. The CDR3 nucleotides are TGCAGTGCTAGGGATACTTGGGACAGGGGGGCTGGGGCCAACGTCCTGACTTTC.

This clonotype was seen only a few times. The rearrangement uses TRBV10-3 and TRBJ2-2; TRBD1 matches 11 bases. Germline V gene data show CDR1 as ENHRY and CDR2 as SYGVKD. V dropped 8 bases and J dropped 5; count of bases not matched to a gene: 7. This CDR3 is 15 amino acids long. The CDR3: CAIEPGQGDTGELFF. The CDR3 DNA is TGTGCCATCGAGCCGGGACAGGGGGATACCGGGGAGCTGTTTTTT.

The rearrangement joins TRBV28 to TRBJ2-7; D may be TRBD1 or TRBD2 (5 bases each). This CDR3 region has 16 residues. The V end was cut by 1 base, the J end by 4 bases, with 17 bases between. CDR1 and CDR2 (germline): MDHEN, SYDVKM. CDR3 loop: CASSLYGPGTLYEQYF. The CDR3 coding sequence is TGTGCCAGCAGTTTATACGGCCCCGGGACGTTGTACGAGCAGTACTTC. The complete variable domain, with remaining parts taken from reference TRBV28 and TRBJ2-7, reads DVKVTQSSRYLVKRTGEKVFLECVQDMDHENMFWYRQDPGLGLRLIYFSYDVKMKEKGDIPEGYSVSREKKERFSLILESASTNQTSMYLCASSLYGPGTLYEQYFGPGTRLTVT.

The rearrangement uses TRBV5-1 and TRBJ2-5; 16 nucleotides agree with TRBD2. The germline V gene encodes CDR1 SGHRS and CDR2 YFSETQ. The CDR3 is 17 residues long. J gave up 4 bases and V 4 bases, and 7 bases lay outside the gene matches. The CDR3 sequence: CASSGGLAGGLVETQYF. CDR3 DNA sequence: TGCGCCAGCAGCGGGGGACTAGCGGGGGGGCTGGTAGAGACCCAGTACTTC. Variable domain in full (rest from reference TRBV5-1 and TRBJ2-5): KAGVTQTPRYLIKTRGQQVTLSCSPISGHRSVSWYQQTPGQGLQFLFEYFSETQRNKGNFPGRFSGRQFSNSRSEMNVSTLELGDSALYLCASSGGLAGGLVETQYFGPGTRLLVL.

The V call is TRBV19, the J call TRBJ1-1; 7 positions agree with TRBD1. Germline CDR1 LNHDA, CDR2 SQIVND (reference sequence). V lost 5 bases, J lost 6 bases, and 3 bases stayed unmatched. This CDR3 is built from 12 residues. CDR3 in amino acids: CASSEGGPEAFF. The CDR3 coding sequence is TGTGCCAGTAGTGAAGGGGGCCCTGAAGCTTTCTTT. Using reference TRBV19 and TRBJ1-1 for the parts outside the CDR3, the full variable domain is DGGITQSPKYLFRKEGQNVTLSCEQNLNHDAMYWYRQDPGQGLRLIYYSQIVNDFQKGDIAEGYSVSREKKESFPLTVTSAQKNPTAFYLCASSEGGPEAFFGQGTRLTVV.

This clonotype was found a few times. J is TRBJ1-2 and V is TRBV19; D gene uncertain. V lost 10 bases and J lost 0, with 15 bases in between. The germline V gene encodes CDR1 LNHDA and CDR2 SQIVND (reference sequence). The CDR3 totals 14 residues. The CDR3 reads CATSRIGTNYGYTF. CDR3 in DNA: TGTGCCACCTCCCGGATTGGAACTAACTATGGCTACACCTTC.